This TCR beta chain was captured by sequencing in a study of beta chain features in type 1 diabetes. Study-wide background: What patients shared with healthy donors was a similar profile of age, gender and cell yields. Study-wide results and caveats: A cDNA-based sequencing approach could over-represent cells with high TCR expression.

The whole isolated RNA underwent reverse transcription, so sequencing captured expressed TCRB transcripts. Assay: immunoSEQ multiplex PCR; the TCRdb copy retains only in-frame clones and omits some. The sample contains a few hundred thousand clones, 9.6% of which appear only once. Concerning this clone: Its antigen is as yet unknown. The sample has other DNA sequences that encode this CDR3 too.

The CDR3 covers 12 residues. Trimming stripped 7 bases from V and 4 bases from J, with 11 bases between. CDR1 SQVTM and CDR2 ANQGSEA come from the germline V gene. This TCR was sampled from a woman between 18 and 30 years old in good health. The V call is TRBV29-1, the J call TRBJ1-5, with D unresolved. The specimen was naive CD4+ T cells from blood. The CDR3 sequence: CSAGGGNQPQHF. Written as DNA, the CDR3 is TGCAGCGCGGGAGGAGGGAATCAGCCCCAGCATTTT.